This TCR beta chain was obtained from a study of siplizumab effects on memory and regulatory T cells (dated by TCRdb to between 2019 and 2020). Background on the whole study: The effect of the anti-CD2 antibody siplizumab on alloreactive T-cell subsets was examined in allogeneic mixed lymphocyte reactions constructed from human PBMCs. Results the study describes overall, beyond this receptor: Unstimulated naive T cells appeared more diverse than memory T cells, and naive cells seemed to contribute substantially to the alloresponse. Whether proliferating Tregs from siplizumab cultures were suppressive was not functionally confirmed. Roughly 75-97% of proliferating CD4+ or CD8+ clones could not be assigned a naive or memory phenotype. In reactions with siplizumab, an average of around 70% of mappable alloreactive CD4+ clones were Treg-derived, compared with roughly 27% in control reactions. Sequences below about 10^-5 frequency were poorly captured, so only a minor fraction of alloreactive clones could be mapped to unstimulated subsets. The cumulative frequency of alloreactive sequences traceable to unstimulated CD4+ memory T cells was significantly reduced by siplizumab.

V lost 3 bases and J lost 1 base, and the count of bases not matched to a germline gene is 2. From the germline V gene (reference sequence), CDR1 is GTSNPN and CDR2 is SVGIG. The CDR3 holds 14 amino acids from the cysteine to the phenylalanine. This entry keeps only the CDR3 DNA: 42 bases, framed from base 1. As for this clone: The antigen it recognizes is unknown. The record has no base qualities; no much larger clone is one base away.

Library construction relied on the immunoSEQ multiplex PCR assay. Approximately 100,000 TCR templates per sample were assayed on the deep sequencing platform. Genomic DNA extracted from sorted T cells was used for TCRbeta CDR3 sequencing. Regarding the original processing steps: The R programming language was used for clonal analysis of the TCRbeta CDR3 data. Alloreactive CD4+ and CD8+ clones were identified by comparing unstimulated samples to CFSE-low samples taken after the reaction. Regulatory or non-regulatory origin was assigned to alloreactive CD4+ clones by matching of sequences to sorted unstimulated Treg and non-Treg repertoires. Sourced from immuneACCESS, this table was stored by TCRdb with only in-frame sequences that have V and J called. A share of the clones is absent; for the studies checked, an unresolved V gene accounts for under half, and the remainder has no known explanation. The V and J calls and clone size come from that table; D and trimming were worked out from the DNA. Present in this sample are more than 85,000 clones, 80% to 95% of which were seen just once. 0.85% to 1.3% of the sample is taken by the ten largest.

Sorted unstimulated T cells and proliferating T cells recovered from mixed lymphocyte reactions underwent TCRbeta CDR3 sequencing. Fresh whole blood from about 9 HLA-typed healthy donors was used as the source from which PBMCs were isolated. The chain uses TRBV30 and TRBJ2-3; 9 middle bases align to TRBD2. The source of this sequence is a human donor in good health. Sequencing was performed on CD4+ T cells sorted from blood. The encoded CDR3 is CAWRIAGGTDTQYF. The nucleotide sequence is TGTGCCTGGAGGATAGCGGGGGGCACAGATACGCAGTATTTT.